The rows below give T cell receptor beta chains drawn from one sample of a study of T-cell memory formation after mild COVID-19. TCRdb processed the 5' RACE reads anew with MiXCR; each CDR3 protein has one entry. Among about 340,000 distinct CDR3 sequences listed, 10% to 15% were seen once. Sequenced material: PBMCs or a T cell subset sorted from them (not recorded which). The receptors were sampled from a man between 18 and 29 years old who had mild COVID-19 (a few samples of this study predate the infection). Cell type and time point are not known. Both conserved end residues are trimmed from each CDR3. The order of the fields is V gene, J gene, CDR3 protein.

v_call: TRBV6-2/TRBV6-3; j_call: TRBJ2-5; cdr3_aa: ASTRQSQETQY
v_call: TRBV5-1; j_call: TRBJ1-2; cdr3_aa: ASSLGTSYGYT
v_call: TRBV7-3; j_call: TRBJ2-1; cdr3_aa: ASSTYGGNEQF
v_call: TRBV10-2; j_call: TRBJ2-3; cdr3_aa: ASRVLNTDTQY
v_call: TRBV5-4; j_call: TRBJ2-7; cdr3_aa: ASSGGGTPSYEQY
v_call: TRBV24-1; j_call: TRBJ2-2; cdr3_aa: ATSDYYRAVPGELF
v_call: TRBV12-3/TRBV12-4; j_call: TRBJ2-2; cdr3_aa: ASSLSPSRVGTGELF
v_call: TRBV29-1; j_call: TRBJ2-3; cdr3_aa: SLVGGPTDTQY
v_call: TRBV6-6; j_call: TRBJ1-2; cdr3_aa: ASSYLPGRGHDNYGYT
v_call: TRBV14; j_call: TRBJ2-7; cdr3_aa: ASSQLGNYEQY
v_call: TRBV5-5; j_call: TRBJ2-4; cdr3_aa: ASSLDGNIQY
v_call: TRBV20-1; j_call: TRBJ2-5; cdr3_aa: SERVRETQY
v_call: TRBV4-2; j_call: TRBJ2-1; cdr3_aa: ASSPLPLRDEQF
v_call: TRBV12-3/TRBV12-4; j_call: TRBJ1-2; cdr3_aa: ASTHRSFVGYT
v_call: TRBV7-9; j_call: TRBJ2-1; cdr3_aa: ASSSDSGGGNEQF
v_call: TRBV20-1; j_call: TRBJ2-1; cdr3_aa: SAVSQGNEQF
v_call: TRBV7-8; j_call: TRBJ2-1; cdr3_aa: ASSLVAGSTYNEQF
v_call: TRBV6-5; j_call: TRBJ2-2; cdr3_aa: ASSYGTVTGELF
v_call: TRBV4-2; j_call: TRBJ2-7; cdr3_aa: ASSPEGVPYEQY
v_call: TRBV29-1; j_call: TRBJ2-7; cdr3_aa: SVEDGQGSSGEQY
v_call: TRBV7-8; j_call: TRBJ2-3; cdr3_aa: ASSSSPTQY
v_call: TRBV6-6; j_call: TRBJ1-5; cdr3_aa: ASSYTDRDIPQH
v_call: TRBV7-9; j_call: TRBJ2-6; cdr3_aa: AQLDPGANVLT
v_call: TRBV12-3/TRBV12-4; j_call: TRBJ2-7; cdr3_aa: ASSFQNYEQY
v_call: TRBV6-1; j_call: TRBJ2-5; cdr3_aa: ASSDWVQNQETQY
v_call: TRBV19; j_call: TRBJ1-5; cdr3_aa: ASSISGQANQPQH
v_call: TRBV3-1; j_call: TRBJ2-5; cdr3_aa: ASRDTGSPN
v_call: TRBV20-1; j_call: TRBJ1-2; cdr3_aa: SARQGAPSRGYT
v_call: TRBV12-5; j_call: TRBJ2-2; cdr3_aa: ASGSDRAGELF
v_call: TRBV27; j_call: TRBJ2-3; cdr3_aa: ASSLGARRTDTQY
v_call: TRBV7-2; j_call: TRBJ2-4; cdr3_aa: ASSLEGPAKNIQY
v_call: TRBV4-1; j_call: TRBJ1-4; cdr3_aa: ASSHLLGTLDDEKLF
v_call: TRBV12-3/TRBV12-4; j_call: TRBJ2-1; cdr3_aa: ASSFPGEQF
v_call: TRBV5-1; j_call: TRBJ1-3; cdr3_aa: ASSSTSYLGNTIY